The clone carrying this T cell receptor (beta chain) was seen a single time. Its antigen is unknown. These data come from a study of T cell responses to AZD1222 COVID-19 vaccine. Findings of the study overall: Baseline seropositives among AZD1222 recipients totaled only six or seven. Scientists sampled the repertoires only once the peak T cell response had passed. Donors in the cohort were predominantly white British and more often female, and clonal diversity was possibly underestimated.

Generated by immunoSEQ multiplex PCR, the TCRdb table keeps only in-frame clones and is missing some. The profile shows about 110,000 clones, roughly 87% of them singletons. Unmatched junction bases numbered 2, after V lost 0 bases and J lost 5 bases. The CDR3 has 15 amino acids. CDR1 LNHNV and CDR2 YYDKDF come from the germline V gene (reference sequence). The chain joins TRBV15 to TRBJ1-4; 8 nucleotides align to TRBD1. This receptor was obtained from an adult in good health. The sequenced sample was peripheral blood, obtained on day 0 of MenACWY control vaccination. The CDR3 protein is CATSRDSGGNEKLFF. The CDR3, as DNA: TGTGCCACCAGCAGAGACTCAGGGGGCAATGAAAAACTGTTTTTT.